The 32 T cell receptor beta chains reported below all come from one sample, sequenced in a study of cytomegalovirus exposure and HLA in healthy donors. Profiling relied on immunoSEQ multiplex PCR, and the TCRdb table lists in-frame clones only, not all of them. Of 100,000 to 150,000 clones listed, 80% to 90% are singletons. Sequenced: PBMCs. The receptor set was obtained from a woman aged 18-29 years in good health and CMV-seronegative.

The CDR3 region has the DNA TGTGCCAGCAGCGGACTCAGGGGGCGGGGTGGCTACACCTTC. As protein: CASSGLRGRGGYTF. This chain uses TRBV5-8 with TRBJ1-2; 8 nucleotides match TRBD1. The CDR3 sequence is 14 residues long. From germline, CDR1 is SGHTS and CDR2 YDEGEE. The V gene end was trimmed by 4 bases and the J gene end by 7 bases; junction bases not matched to a gene: 9.

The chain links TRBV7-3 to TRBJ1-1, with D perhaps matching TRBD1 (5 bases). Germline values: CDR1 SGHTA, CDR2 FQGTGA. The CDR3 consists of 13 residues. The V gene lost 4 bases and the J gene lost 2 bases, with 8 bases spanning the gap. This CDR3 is CASSSGGNTEAFF. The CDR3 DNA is TGTGCCAGCAGCTCCGGGGGTAACACTGAAGCTTTCTTT.

The CDR3 is CASSIGPGDFTDTQYF. CDR3 DNA: TGTGCCAGTAGTATTGGGCCGGGGGACTTCACAGATACGCAGTATTTT. This rearrangement joins TRBV19 to TRBJ2-3; D possibly corresponds to TRBD2 (6 bases). Germline loops: CDR1 LNHDA, CDR2 SQIVND (reference sequence). This CDR3 is built from 16 residues. The V end lost 3 bases, the J end lost 2 bases, and 15 bases lay between the germline ends.

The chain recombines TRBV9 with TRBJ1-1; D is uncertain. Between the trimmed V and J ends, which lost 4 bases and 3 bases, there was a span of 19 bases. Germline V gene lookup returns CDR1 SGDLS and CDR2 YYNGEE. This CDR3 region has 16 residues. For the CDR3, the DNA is TGTGCCAGCAGCCATCGGGAAGGGAATGTGGACACTGAAGCTTTCTTT. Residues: CASSHREGNVDTEAFF.

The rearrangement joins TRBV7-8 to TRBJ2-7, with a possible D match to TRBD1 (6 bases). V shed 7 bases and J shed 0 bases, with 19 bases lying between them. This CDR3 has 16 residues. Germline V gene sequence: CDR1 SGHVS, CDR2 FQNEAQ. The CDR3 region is CASIPQDSVASYEQYF. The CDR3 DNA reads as TGTGCCAGCATCCCTCAGGACAGCGTAGCCTCCTACGAGCAGTACTTC. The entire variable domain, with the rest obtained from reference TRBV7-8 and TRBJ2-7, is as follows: GAGVSQSPRYKVAKRGQDVALRCDPISGHVSLFWYQQALGQGPEFLTYFQNEAQLDKSGLPSDRFFAERPEGSVSTLKIQRTQQEDSAVYLCASIPQDSVASYEQYFGPGTRLTVT.

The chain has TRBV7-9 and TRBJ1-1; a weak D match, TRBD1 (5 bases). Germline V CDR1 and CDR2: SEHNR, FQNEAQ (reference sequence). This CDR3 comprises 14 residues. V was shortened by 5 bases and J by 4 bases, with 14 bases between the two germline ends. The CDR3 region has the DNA TGTGCCAGCAGCCTTTTAAGACAGCGCACTGAAGCTTTCTTT. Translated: CASSLLRQRTEAFF.

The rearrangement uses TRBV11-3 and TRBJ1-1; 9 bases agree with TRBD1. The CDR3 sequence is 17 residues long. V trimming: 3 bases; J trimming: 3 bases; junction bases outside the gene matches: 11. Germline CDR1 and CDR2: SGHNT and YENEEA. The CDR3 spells CASSFRRRDRADTEAFF. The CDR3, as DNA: TGTGCCAGCAGCTTCCGACGACGGGACAGGGCGGACACTGAAGCTTTCTTT.

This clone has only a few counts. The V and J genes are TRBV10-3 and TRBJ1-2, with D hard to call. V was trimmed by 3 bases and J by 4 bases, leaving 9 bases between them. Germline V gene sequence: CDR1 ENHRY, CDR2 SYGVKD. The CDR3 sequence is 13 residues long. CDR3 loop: CAISDPTVYGYTF. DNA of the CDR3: TGTGCCATCAGTGATCCCACGGTCTATGGCTACACCTTC.

Here the CDR3 reads CASSGTVAKNIQYF. CDR3 coding DNA: TGCGCCAGCAGCGGGACAGTAGCCAAAAACATTCAGTACTTC. The gene calls are TRBV5-1 and TRBJ2-4, with TRBD1 matching 7 bases. J lost 0 bases, V lost 4 bases, and 1 base had no gene match. The CDR3 covers 14 residues. Germline assignment: CDR1 SGHRS and CDR2 YFSETQ.

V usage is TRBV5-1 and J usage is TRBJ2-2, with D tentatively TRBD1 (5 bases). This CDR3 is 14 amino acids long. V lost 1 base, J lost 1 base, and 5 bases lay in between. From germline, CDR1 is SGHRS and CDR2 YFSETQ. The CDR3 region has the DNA TGCGCCAGCAGCTTGACAGGGAACACCGGGGAGCTGTTTTTT. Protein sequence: CASSLTGNTGELFF. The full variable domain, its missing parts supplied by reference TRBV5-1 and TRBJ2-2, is KAGVTQTPRYLIKTRGQQVTLSCSPISGHRSVSWYQQTPGQGLQFLFEYFSETQRNKGNFPGRFSGRQFSNSRSEMNVSTLELGDSALYLCASSLTGNTGELFFGEGSRLTVL.

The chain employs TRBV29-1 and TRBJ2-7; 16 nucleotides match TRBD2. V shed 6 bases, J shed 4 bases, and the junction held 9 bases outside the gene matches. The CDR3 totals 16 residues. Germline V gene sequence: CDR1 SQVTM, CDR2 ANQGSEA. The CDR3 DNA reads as TGCAGCGTCGGGACTAGCGGGAGGGCCGGGCTGTACGAGCAGTACTTC. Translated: CSVGTSGRAGLYEQYF.

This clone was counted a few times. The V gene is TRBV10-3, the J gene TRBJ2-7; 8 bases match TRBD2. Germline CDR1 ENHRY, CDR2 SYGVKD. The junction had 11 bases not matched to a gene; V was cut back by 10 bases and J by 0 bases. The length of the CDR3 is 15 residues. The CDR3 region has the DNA TGTGCCACCCGAGGGGTCCTAGCGGGCTCCTACGAGCAGTACTTC. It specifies CATRGVLAGSYEQYF.

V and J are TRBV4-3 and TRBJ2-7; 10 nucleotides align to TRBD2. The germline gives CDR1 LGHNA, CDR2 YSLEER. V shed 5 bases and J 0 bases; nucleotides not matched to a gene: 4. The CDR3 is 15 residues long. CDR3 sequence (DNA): TGCGCCAGCAGCGACGGACTAGCGGCCTCCTACGAGCAGTACTTC. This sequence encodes CASSDGLAASYEQYF.

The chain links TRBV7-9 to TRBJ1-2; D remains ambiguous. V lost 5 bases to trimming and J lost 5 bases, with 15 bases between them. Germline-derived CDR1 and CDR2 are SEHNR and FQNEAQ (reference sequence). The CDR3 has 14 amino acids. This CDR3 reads CASSPSEKKYGYTF. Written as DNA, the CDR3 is TGTGCCAGCAGCCCTTCGGAGAAAAAGTATGGCTACACCTTC.

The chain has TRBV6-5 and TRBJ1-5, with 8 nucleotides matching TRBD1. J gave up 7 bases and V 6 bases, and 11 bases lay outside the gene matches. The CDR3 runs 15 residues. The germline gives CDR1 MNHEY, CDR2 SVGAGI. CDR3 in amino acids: CASSTDRGGGQPQHF. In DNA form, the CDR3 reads TGTGCCAGCAGCACCGACAGGGGAGGAGGACAGCCCCAGCATTTT.

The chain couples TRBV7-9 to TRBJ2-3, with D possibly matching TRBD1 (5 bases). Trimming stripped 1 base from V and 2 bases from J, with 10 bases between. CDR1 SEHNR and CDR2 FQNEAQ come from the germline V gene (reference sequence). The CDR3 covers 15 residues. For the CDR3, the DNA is TGTGCCAGCAGCTTAGACGTAGGGGTCACAGATACGCAGTATTTT. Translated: CASSLDVGVTDTQYF.

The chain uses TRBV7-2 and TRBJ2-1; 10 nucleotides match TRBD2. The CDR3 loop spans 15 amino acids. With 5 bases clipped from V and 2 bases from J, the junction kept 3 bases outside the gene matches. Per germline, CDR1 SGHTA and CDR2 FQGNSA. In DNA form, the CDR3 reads TGTGCCAGCAGCAAGAGCGGGGGGGCCTACAATGAGCAGTTCTTC. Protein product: CASSKSGGAYNEQFF.

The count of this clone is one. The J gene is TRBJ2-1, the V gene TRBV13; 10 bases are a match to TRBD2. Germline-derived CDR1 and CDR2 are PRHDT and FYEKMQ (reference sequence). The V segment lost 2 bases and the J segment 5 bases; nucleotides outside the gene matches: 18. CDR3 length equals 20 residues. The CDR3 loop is CASSLSRLAGALRADNEQFF. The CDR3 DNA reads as TGTGCCAGCAGCTTATCTCGGCTAGCGGGGGCCCTTAGGGCAGACAATGAGCAGTTCTTC.

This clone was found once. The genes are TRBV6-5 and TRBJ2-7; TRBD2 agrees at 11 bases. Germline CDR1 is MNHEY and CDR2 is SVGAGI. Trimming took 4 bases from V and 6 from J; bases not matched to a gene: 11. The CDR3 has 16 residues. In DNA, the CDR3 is TGTGCCAGCAGTTTCCGACTAGCGGGAAGTTCCAGCGAGCAGTACTTC. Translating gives CASSFRLAGSSSEQYF.

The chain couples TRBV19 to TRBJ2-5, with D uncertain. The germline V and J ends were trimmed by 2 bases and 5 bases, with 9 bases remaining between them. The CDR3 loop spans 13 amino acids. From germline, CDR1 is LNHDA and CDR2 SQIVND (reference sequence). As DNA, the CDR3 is TGTGCCAGTAGTATACAGGATCGGGAGACCCAGTACTTC. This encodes CASSIQDRETQYF.

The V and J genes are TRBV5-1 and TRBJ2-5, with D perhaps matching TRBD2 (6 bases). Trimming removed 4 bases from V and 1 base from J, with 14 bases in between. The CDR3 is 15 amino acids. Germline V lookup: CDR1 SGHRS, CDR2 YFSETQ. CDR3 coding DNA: TGCGCCAGCAGCCGGTCCACGGGACTCCAAGAGACCCAGTACTTC. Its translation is CASSRSTGLQETQYF.

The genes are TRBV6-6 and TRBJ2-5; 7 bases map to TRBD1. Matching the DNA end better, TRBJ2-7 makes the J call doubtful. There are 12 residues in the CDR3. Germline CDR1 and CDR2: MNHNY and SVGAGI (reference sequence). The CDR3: CASRDSSYEQYF. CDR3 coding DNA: TGTGCCAGCCGGGACAGTTCCTACGAGCAGTACTTC.

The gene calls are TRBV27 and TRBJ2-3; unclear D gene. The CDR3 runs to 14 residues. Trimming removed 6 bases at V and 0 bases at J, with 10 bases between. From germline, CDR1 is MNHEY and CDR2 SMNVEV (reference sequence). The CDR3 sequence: CASSHFRSTDTQYF. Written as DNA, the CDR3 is TGTGCCAGCAGCCATTTCAGAAGCACAGATACGCAGTATTTT.

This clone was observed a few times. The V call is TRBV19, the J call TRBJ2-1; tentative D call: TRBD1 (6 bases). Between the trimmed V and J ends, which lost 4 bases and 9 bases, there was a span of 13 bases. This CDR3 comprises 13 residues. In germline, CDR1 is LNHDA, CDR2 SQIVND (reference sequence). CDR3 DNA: TGTGCCAGTAGTACTCGGACAGCCGTTGAGCAGTTCTTC. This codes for CASSTRTAVEQFF.

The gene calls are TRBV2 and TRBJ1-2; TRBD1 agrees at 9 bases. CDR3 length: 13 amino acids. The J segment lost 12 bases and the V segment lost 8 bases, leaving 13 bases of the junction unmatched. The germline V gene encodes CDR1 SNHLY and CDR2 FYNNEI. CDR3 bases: TGTGCCAGCGTGGTGGGACAGGGTCGACTTAACACCTTC. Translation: CASVVGQGRLNTF.

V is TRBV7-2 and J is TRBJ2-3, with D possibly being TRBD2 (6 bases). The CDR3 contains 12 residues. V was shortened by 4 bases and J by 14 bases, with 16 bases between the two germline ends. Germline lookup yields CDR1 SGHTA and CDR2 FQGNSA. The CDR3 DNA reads TGTGCCAGCAGCTCCCCTCAGACTAGTCGGTATTTT. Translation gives CASSSPQTSRYF.

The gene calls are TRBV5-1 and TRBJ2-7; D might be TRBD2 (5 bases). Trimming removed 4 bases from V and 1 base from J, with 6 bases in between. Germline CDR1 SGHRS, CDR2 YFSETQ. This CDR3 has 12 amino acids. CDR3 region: CASSPGSYEQYF. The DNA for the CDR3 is TGCGCCAGCAGCCCGGGGTCCTACGAGCAGTACTTC. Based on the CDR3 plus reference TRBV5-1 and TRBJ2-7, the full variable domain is KAGVTQTPRYLIKTRGQQVTLSCSPISGHRSVSWYQQTPGQGLQFLFEYFSETQRNKGNFPGRFSGRQFSNSRSEMNVSTLELGDSALYLCASSPGSYEQYFGPGTRLTVT.

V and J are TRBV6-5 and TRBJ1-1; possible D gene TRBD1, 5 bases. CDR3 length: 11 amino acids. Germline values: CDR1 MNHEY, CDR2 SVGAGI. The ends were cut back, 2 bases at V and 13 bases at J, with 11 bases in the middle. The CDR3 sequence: CASSYGTRDFF. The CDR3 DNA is TGTGCCAGCAGTTACGGGACTAGGGATTTCTTT.

The chain's CDR3 is CASSLGQGETDTQYF. CDR3 DNA sequence: TGTGCCAGCAGCTTAGGGCAGGGCGAGACAGATACGCAGTATTTT. The chain is built from TRBV11-3 and TRBJ2-3, with D possibly matching TRBD1 (5 bases). Looked up from germline, CDR1 is SGHNT and CDR2 is YENEEA. This CDR3 has 15 amino acids. V dropped 1 base and J dropped 3 bases, with 11 bases sitting between them.

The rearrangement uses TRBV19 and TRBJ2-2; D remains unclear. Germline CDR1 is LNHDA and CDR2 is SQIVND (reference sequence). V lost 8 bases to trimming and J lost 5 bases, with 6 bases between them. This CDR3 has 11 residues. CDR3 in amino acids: CASYRTGELFF. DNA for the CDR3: TGTGCCAGTTATCGTACCGGGGAGCTGTTTTTT.

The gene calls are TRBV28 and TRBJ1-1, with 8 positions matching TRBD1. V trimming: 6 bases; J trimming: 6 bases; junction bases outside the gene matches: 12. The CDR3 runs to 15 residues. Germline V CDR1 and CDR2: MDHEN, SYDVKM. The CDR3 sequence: CASSLPQGARAEAFF. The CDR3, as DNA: TGTGCCAGCAGCCTACCTCAGGGGGCGCGAGCTGAAGCTTTCTTT.

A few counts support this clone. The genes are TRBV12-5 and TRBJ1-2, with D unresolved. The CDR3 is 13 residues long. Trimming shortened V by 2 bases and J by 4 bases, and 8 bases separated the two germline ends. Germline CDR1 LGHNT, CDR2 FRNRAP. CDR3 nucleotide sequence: TGTGCTAGTGGTTTGTGGCAGTCCTATGGCTACACCTTC. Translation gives CASGLWQSYGYTF.